The 3 T cell receptor beta chains presented below share a single source sample, sequenced in a study of CD4 T cells in relation to SARS-CoV-2 and coronaviruses (dated by TCRdb to the early 2020s). CD4+ T cells from unexposed donors were collected before the COVID-19 pandemic (2011-2018). Following 10 days of culture, the EasySep CD4+ T cell isolation kit was used to isolate CD4+ T cells. The library was obtained by the immunoSEQ multiplex PCR assay. Entries here come from immuneACCESS through TCRdb and include only in-frame sequences with V and J called. Some clones fail to appear in such tables; in the studies checked, an unresolved V gene covers under half of the shortfall, and the cause of the remainder is unknown. Present in this sample are approximately 18,000 clones, approximately 75% of which were seen just once. Of the sample, under 35% is held by the ten largest clones. The antigens for these receptors are not known.

Specimen: CD4+ T cells from PBMCs, cultured in vitro. The receptors here all came from a human donor in good health.

The chain employs TRBV19 and TRBJ2-6; the D gene is possibly TRBD2 (6 bases). Trimming removed 3 bases from V and 2 bases from J, with 8 bases in between. Per germline, CDR1 LNHDA and CDR2 SQIVND (reference sequence). This CDR3 is 15 amino acids long. CDR3 coding DNA: TGTGCCAGTAGTATCGGGGGAACTGGGGCCAACGTCCTGACTTTC. Protein product: CASSIGGTGANVLTF.

This clone was detected a few times. The V and J genes are TRBV7-7 and TRBJ2-2; D unresolved. This CDR3 spans 16 amino acids. Germline V CDR1 and CDR2: SSHAT, FNYEAQ (reference sequence). V shed 0 bases and J shed 3 bases, with 11 bases lying between them. CDR3 sequence: CASSLAGPADTGELFF. CDR3 DNA: TGTGCCAGCAGCTTAGCGGGTCCCGCGGACACCGGGGAGCTGTTTTTT.

The chain carries TRBV19 and TRBJ2-7; 9 bases map to TRBD2. The CDR3 contains 15 residues. V trimming: 1 base; J trimming: 3 bases; junction bases outside the gene matches: 4. Looked up from germline, CDR1 is LNHDA and CDR2 is SQIVND (reference sequence). The DNA of the CDR3 is TGTGCCAGTAGTATAGTAGCGGGAGTTTACTACGAGCAGTACTTC. Protein: CASSIVAGVYYEQYF.